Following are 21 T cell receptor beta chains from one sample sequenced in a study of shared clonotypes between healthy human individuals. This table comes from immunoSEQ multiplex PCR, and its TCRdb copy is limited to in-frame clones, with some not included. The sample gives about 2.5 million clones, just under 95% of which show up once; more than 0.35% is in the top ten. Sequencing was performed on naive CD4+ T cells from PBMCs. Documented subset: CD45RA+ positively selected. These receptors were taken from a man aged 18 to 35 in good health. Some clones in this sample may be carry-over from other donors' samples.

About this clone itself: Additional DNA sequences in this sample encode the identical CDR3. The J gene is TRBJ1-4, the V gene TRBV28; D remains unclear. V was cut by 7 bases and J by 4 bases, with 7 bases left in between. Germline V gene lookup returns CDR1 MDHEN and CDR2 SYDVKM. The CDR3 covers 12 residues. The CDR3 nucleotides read TGTGCCAGCACCCAAGTTAATGAAAAACTGTTTTTT. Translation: CASTQVNEKLFF.

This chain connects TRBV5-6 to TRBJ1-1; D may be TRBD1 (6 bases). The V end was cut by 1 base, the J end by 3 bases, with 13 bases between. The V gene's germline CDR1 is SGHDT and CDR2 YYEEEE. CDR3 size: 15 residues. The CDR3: CASSLFGQFDTEAFF. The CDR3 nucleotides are TGTGCCAGCAGCTTGTTTGGACAGTTCGACACTGAAGCTTTCTTT. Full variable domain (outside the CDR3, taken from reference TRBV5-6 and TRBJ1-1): DAGVTQSPTHLIKTRGQQVTLRCSPKSGHDTVSWYQQALGQGPQFIFQYYEEEERQRGNFPDRFSGHQFPNYSSELNVNALLLGDSALYLCASSLFGQFDTEAFFGQGTRLTVV.

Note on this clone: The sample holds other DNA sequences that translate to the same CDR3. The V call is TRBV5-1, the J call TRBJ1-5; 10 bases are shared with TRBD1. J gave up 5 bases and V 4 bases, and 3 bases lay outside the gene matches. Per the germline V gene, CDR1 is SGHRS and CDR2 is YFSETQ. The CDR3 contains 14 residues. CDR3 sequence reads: CASSLGTGDQPQHF. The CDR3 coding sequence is TGCGCCAGCAGCCTCGGGACAGGGGATCAGCCCCAGCATTTT.

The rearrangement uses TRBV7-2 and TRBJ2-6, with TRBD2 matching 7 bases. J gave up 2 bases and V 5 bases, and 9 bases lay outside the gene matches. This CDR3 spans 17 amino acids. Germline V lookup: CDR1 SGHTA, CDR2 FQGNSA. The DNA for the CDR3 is TGTGCCAGCAGCCGTAGCGGGTCCAGCCCTGGGGCCAACGTCCTGACTTTC. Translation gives CASSRSGSSPGANVLTF.

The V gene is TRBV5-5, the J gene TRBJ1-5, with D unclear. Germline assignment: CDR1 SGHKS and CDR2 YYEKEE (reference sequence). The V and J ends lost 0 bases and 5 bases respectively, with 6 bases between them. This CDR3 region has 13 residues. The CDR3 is CASSLAVYQPQHF. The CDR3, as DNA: TGTGCCAGCAGCTTGGCCGTGTATCAGCCCCAGCATTTT.

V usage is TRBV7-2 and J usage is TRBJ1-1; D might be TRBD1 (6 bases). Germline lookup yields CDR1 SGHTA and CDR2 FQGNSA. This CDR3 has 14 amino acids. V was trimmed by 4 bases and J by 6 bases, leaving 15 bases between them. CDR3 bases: TGTGCCAGCAGCTCTACTCGACAGGCCCCTGAAGCTTTCTTT. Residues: CASSSTRQAPEAFF.

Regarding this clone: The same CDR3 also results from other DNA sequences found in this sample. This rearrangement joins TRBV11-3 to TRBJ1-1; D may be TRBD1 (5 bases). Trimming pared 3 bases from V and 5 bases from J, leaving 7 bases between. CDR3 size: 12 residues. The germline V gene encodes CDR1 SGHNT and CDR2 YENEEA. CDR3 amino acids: CASSFGGTEAFF. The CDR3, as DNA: TGTGCCAGCAGCTTCGGGGGAACTGAAGCTTTCTTT.

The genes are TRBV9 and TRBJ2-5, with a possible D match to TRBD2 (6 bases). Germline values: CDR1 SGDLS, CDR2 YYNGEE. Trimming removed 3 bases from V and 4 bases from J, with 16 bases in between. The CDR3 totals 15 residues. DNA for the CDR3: TGTGCCAGCAGCGGTAGCGGCGATGAGGCAGAGACCCAGTACTTC. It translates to CASSGSGDEAETQYF. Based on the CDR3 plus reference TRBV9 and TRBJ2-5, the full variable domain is DSGVTQTPKHLITATGQRVTLRCSPRSGDLSVYWYQQSLDQGLQFLIQYYNGEERAKGNILERFSAQQFPDLHSELNLSSLELGDSALYFCASSGSGDEAETQYFGPGTRLLVL.

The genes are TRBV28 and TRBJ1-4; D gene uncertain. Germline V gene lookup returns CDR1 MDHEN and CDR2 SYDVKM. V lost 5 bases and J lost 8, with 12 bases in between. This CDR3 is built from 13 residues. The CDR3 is CASSAGVPEKLFF. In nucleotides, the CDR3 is TGTGCCAGCAGTGCCGGTGTACCCGAAAAACTGTTTTTT.

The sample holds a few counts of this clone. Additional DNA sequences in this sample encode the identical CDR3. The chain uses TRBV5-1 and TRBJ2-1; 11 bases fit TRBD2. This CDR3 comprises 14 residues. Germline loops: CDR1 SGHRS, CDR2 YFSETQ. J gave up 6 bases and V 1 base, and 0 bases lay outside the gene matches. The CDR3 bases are TGCGCCAGCAGCTTGACTAGCGGGAGCAATGAGCAGTTCTTC. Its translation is CASSLTSGSNEQFF.

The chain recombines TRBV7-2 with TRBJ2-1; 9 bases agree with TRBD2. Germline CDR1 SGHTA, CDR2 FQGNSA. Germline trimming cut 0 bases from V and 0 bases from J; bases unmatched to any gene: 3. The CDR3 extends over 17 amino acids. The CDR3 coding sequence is TGTGCCAGCAGCTTAGCGGTTAGCGGGAGCTCCTACAATGAGCAGTTCTTC. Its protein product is CASSLAVSGSSYNEQFF.

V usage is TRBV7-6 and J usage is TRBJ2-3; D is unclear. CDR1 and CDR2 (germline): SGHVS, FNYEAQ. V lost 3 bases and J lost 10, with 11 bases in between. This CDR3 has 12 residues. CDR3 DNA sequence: TGTGCCAGCAGCTTGCTACCTGGAGCGCAGTATTTT. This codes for CASSLLPGAQYF.

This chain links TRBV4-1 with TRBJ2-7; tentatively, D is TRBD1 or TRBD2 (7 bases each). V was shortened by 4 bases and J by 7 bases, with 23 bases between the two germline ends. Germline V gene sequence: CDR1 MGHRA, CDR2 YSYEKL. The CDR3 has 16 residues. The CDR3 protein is CASSLRSPGGGQEQYF. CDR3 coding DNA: TGCGCCAGCAGCCTCAGGTCCCCCGGCGGGGGACAGGAGCAGTACTTC.

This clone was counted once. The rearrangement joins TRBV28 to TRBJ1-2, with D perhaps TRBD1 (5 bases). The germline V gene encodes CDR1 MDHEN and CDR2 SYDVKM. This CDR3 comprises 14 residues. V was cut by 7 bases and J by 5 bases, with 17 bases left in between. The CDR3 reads CASTPTEKPYGYTF. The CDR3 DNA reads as TGTGCCAGCACCCCGACAGAGAAGCCTTATGGCTACACCTTC.

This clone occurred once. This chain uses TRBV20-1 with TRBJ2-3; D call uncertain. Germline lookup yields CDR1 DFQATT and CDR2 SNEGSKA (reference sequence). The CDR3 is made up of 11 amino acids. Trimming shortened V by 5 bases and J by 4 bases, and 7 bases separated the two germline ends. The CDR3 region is CSAGRADTQYF. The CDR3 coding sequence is TGCAGTGCTGGCCGGGCAGATACGCAGTATTTT.

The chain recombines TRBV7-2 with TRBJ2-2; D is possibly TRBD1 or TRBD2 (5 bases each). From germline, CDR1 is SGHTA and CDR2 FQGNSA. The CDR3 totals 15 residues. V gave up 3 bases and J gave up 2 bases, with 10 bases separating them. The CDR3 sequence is CASSFHRGNTGELFF. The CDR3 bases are TGTGCCAGCAGCTTCCATCGGGGCAACACCGGGGAGCTGTTTTTT.

CDR3 in amino acids: CASSYPRGADIQYF. In DNA form, the CDR3 reads TGTGCCAGCAGCTACCCTAGAGGGGCTGACATTCAGTACTTC. This chain connects TRBV7-9 to TRBJ2-4, with D tentatively TRBD1 or TRBD2 (5 bases each). The CDR3 has 14 residues. Germline CDR1 is SEHNR and CDR2 is FQNEAQ (reference sequence). V lost 4 bases and J 8 bases, leaving 15 bases between the germline ends.

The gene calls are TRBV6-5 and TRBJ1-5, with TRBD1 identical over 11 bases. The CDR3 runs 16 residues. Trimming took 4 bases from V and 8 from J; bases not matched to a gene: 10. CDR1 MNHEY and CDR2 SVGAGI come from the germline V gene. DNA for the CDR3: TGTGCCAGCAGTTCGGGACAGGGGGGGGGAAGTAAGCCCCAGCATTTT. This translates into CASSSGQGGGSKPQHF.

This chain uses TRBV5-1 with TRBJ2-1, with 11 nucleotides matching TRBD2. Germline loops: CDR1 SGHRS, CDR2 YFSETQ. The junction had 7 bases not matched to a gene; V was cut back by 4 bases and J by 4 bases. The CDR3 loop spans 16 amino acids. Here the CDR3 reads CASSIAGGPGYNEQFF. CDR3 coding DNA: TGCGCCAGCAGCATAGCGGGAGGGCCGGGGTACAATGAGCAGTTCTTC.

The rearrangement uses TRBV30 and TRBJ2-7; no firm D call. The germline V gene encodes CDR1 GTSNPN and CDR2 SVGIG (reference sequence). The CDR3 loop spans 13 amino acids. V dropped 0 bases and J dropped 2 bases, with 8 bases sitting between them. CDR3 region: CAWSVQDPYEQYF. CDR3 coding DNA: TGTGCCTGGAGTGTGCAGGATCCCTACGAGCAGTACTTC.

This CDR3 is CASSSGSSGETQYF. In nucleotides, the CDR3 is TGTGCCAGCAGCTCTGGGTCTAGTGGCGAGACCCAGTACTTC. The rearrangement links TRBV5-4 to TRBJ2-5; D remains unclear. V lost 3 bases and J 5 bases, leaving 14 bases between the germline ends. Germline V gene sequence: CDR1 SGHNT, CDR2 YYREEE (reference sequence). The length of the CDR3 is 14 residues.